A selection of T cell receptor beta chains follows, all from one sample in a study of early T cells in non-severe SARS-CoV-2 infection. TCRdb passed the 5' RACE reads through MiXCR, listing each CDR3 protein once. The data show more than 90,000 distinct CDR3 sequences, less than 15% seen once. Source material: whole blood. These receptors came from an adult who was a healthcare worker with PCR-confirmed SARS-CoV-2 infection or an uninfected control (not recorded which). CDR3s include the opening cysteine and the closing phenylalanine or tryptophan. Each record gives: J gene, clone size, V gene, D gene, CDR3 protein, CDR3 DNA. The D gene is left open where the match is weak. Size tells how often a clone was seen (once, few, many) or the class of an expanded clone, and some rows leave it out.

J gene: TRBJ2-7
clone size: .
V gene: TRBV29-1
D gene: .
CDR3 protein: CSVVRQGRGYEQYF
CDR3 DNA: TGCAGCGTCGTTCGCCAGGGTAGGGGCTACGAGCAGTACTTC

J gene: TRBJ2-2
clone size: many
V gene: TRBV7-6
D gene: TRBD1
CDR3 protein: CASSETGRTEELFF
CDR3 DNA: TGTGCCAGCAGCGAGACAGGGCGGACCGAGGAGCTGTTTTTT

J gene: TRBJ2-7
clone size: many
V gene: TRBV6-2/TRBV6-3
D gene: TRBD2
CDR3 protein: CASSYLRGGYEQYF
CDR3 DNA: TGTGCCAGCAGTTACTTACGGGGGGGCTACGAGCAGTACTTC

J gene: TRBJ1-2
clone size: .
V gene: TRBV29-1
D gene: .
CDR3 protein: CSVEVYGYTF
CDR3 DNA: TGCAGCGTTGAGGTATATGGCTACACCTTC

J gene: TRBJ1-5
clone size: few
V gene: TRBV7-9
D gene: TRBD1
CDR3 protein: CASSLYGQGHSNQPQHF
CDR3 DNA: TGTGCCAGCAGCTTATATGGACAGGGCCATAGCAATCAGCCCCAGCATTTT

J gene: TRBJ2-7
clone size: .
V gene: TRBV29-1
D gene: .
CDR3 protein: CSVDETFGEQYF
CDR3 DNA: TGCAGCGTCGATGAAACCTTCGGGGAGCAGTACTTC

J gene: TRBJ2-5
clone size: .
V gene: TRBV29-1
D gene: TRBD1
CDR3 protein: CSARGLGQETQYF
CDR3 DNA: TGCAGCGCCAGGGGGCTTGGCCAAGAGACCCAGTACTTC

J gene: TRBJ2-7
clone size: few
V gene: TRBV7-8
D gene: .
CDR3 protein: CASSSSGTTFYEQYF
CDR3 DNA: TGTGCCAGCAGCTCGTCCGGGACCACCTTCTACGAGCAGTACTTC

J gene: TRBJ1-1
clone size: .
V gene: TRBV28
D gene: .
CDR3 protein: CASSLKGRYTEAFF
CDR3 DNA: TGTGCCAGCAGTTTAAAAGGGAGGTACACTGAAGCTTTCTTT

J gene: TRBJ2-3
clone size: .
V gene: TRBV28
D gene: .
CDR3 protein: CASRAPGPLLQYF
CDR3 DNA: TGTGCCAGCAGAGCCCCAGGTCCCCTTTTGCAGTATTTT

J gene: TRBJ2-1
clone size: .
V gene: TRBV29-1
D gene: .
CDR3 protein: CSAVNSGNEQFF
CDR3 DNA: TGCAGCGCAGTCAATTCGGGGAATGAGCAGTTCTTC

J gene: TRBJ2-2
clone size: many
V gene: TRBV7-7
D gene: .
CDR3 protein: CASSPISFGSGEAGELFF
CDR3 DNA: TGTGCTAGCAGCCCCATCTCTTTCGGGTCAGGGGAGGCCGGGGAGCTGTTTTTT

J gene: TRBJ2-7
clone size: few
V gene: TRBV6-6
D gene: .
CDR3 protein: CASSYSGTTTTYEQYF
CDR3 DNA: TGTGCCAGCAGTTACTCGGGGACAACCACCACCTACGAGCAGTACTTC

J gene: TRBJ1-4
clone size: many
V gene: TRBV7-8
D gene: TRBD1
CDR3 protein: CASSPDRARGGLFF
CDR3 DNA: TGTGCCAGCAGCCCCGACAGGGCAAGGGGGGGACTGTTTTTT

J gene: TRBJ1-2
clone size: many
V gene: TRBV5-1
D gene: .
CDR3 protein: CASSLGQGGARGDNYGYTF
CDR3 DNA: TGCGCCAGCAGCTTGGGGCAAGGAGGAGCCCGGGGAGACAACTATGGCTACACCTTC

J gene: TRBJ1-5
clone size: few
V gene: TRBV10-3
D gene: .
CDR3 protein: CAIRGGGDQPQHF
CDR3 DNA: TGTGCCATCAGGGGGGGCGGCGATCAGCCCCAGCATTTT

J gene: TRBJ2-2
clone size: many
V gene: TRBV5-1
D gene: TRBD2
CDR3 protein: CASRRGDTGELFF
CDR3 DNA: TGCGCCAGCCGGCGGGGGGACACCGGGGAGCTGTTTTTT

J gene: TRBJ2-6
clone size: few
V gene: TRBV28
D gene: .
CDR3 protein: CAVNRELSGANVLTF
CDR3 DNA: TGTGCCGTAAACAGGGAGCTCTCTGGGGCCAACGTCCTGACTTTC

J gene: TRBJ2-3
clone size: many
V gene: TRBV9
D gene: TRBD2
CDR3 protein: CASSVGASGNTDTQYF
CDR3 DNA: TGTGCCAGCAGCGTAGGTGCTAGCGGGAACACAGATACGCAGTATTTT

J gene: TRBJ2-3
clone size: few
V gene: TRBV27
D gene: TRBD2
CDR3 protein: CASSAPGTSGGVSDTQYF
CDR3 DNA: TGTGCCAGCAGTGCCCCCGGGACTAGCGGGGGGGTTTCAGATACGCAGTATTTT

J gene: TRBJ1-1
clone size: .
V gene: TRBV12-3/TRBV12-4
D gene: .
CDR3 protein: CASSSTRPLSGTEAFF
CDR3 DNA: TGTGCCAGCAGTTCAACGCGTCCCTTATCCGGCACTGAAGCTTTCTTT

J gene: TRBJ2-7
clone size: .
V gene: TRBV4-3
D gene: .
CDR3 protein: CASSRASRGSYEQYF
CDR3 DNA: TGCGCCAGCAGCCGAGCCTCCAGGGGTTCCTACGAGCAGTACTTC

J gene: TRBJ2-3
clone size: .
V gene: TRBV4-3
D gene: .
CDR3 protein: CASSQRASDTDTQYF
CDR3 DNA: TGCGCCAGCAGCCAAAGGGCTAGCGACACAGATACGCAGTATTTT

J gene: TRBJ2-1
clone size: many
V gene: TRBV12-3/TRBV12-4
D gene: .
CDR3 protein: CASSLVGFSYNEQFF
CDR3 DNA: TGTGCCAGCAGTTTAGTAGGCTTCTCCTACAATGAGCAGTTCTTC

J gene: TRBJ2-5
clone size: many
V gene: TRBV12-3/TRBV12-4
D gene: .
CDR3 protein: CASSLRRARQETQYF
CDR3 DNA: TGTGCCAGCAGTTTGAGGAGGGCCCGCCAAGAGACCCAGTACTTC

J gene: TRBJ2-5
clone size: .
V gene: TRBV28
D gene: .
CDR3 protein: CASSLHGSIGVEETQYF
CDR3 DNA: TGTGCCAGCAGCCTTCACGGTAGTATTGGGGTCGAAGAGACCCAGTACTTC

J gene: TRBJ2-7
clone size: few
V gene: TRBV2
D gene: .
CDR3 protein: CASSPGQNYEQYF
CDR3 DNA: TGTGCCAGCAGTCCCGGACAGAATTACGAGCAGTACTTC

J gene: TRBJ2-1
clone size: .
V gene: TRBV28
D gene: .
CDR3 protein: CASSPAGTMGNEQFF
CDR3 DNA: TGTGCCAGCAGTCCCGCCGGGACAATGGGGAATGAGCAGTTCTTC

J gene: TRBJ2-3
clone size: .
V gene: TRBV6-5
D gene: .
CDR3 protein: CASSYRDPYTDTQYF
CDR3 DNA: TGTGCCAGCAGTTACCGGGACCCCTACACAGATACGCAGTATTTT

J gene: TRBJ2-3
clone size: .
V gene: TRBV11-2
D gene: TRBD2
CDR3 protein: CASSSSLAGGYF
CDR3 DNA: TGTGCCAGCAGCTCTTCTCTAGCGGGGGGGTATTTT

J gene: TRBJ2-6
clone size: few
V gene: TRBV6-2/TRBV6-3
D gene: .
CDR3 protein: CASSSHSSGANVLTF
CDR3 DNA: TGTGCCAGCAGTTCCCATTCCTCTGGGGCCAACGTCCTGACTTTC

J gene: TRBJ2-4
clone size: many
V gene: TRBV5-1
D gene: .
CDR3 protein: CASSLEAGIWNIQYF
CDR3 DNA: TGCGCCAGCAGCTTGGAAGCAGGGATATGGAACATTCAGTACTTC

J gene: TRBJ2-7
clone size: many
V gene: TRBV27
D gene: .
CDR3 protein: CASSPGPGPPEREQYF
CDR3 DNA: TGTGCCAGCAGTCCCGGTCCGGGACCCCCAGAAAGGGAGCAGTACTTC

J gene: TRBJ2-7
clone size: few
V gene: TRBV11-2
D gene: .
CDR3 protein: CASSPKPNKKQYF
CDR3 DNA: TGTGCCAGCAGCCCGAAACCCAACAAGAAACAGTACTTC

J gene: TRBJ1-2
clone size: few
V gene: TRBV20-1
D gene: .
CDR3 protein: CSAPGRLSAGYGYTF
CDR3 DNA: TGCAGTGCTCCGGGGAGACTCTCGGCGGGCTATGGCTACACCTTC

J gene: TRBJ2-3
clone size: many
V gene: TRBV6-2/TRBV6-3
D gene: .
CDR3 protein: CASSHPLLGTDTQYF
CDR3 DNA: TGTGCCAGCAGTCACCCCTTACTAGGAACAGATACGCAGTATTTT

J gene: TRBJ2-5
clone size: few
V gene: TRBV7-6
D gene: .
CDR3 protein: CASSLVLGVWGETQYF
CDR3 DNA: TGTGCCAGCAGCTTAGTTCTAGGGGTCTGGGGGGAGACCCAGTACTTC

J gene: TRBJ2-7
clone size: many
V gene: TRBV11-2
D gene: TRBD1
CDR3 protein: CVGPAGQEFPYEQYF
CDR3 DNA: TGTGTCGGGCCTGCGGGACAGGAGTTTCCCTACGAGCAGTACTTC

J gene: TRBJ2-5
clone size: few
V gene: TRBV20-1
D gene: TRBD2
CDR3 protein: CSARTSGGGQETQYF
CDR3 DNA: TGCAGTGCAAGGACTAGCGGGGGAGGCCAAGAGACCCAGTACTTC

J gene: TRBJ2-5
clone size: .
V gene: TRBV27
D gene: TRBD2
CDR3 protein: CASSARTSGEETQYF
CDR3 DNA: TGTGCCAGCAGTGCCAGGACTAGCGGAGAAGAGACCCAGTACTTC

J gene: TRBJ2-7
clone size: many
V gene: TRBV28
D gene: .
CDR3 protein: CASVLAAPYEQYF
CDR3 DNA: TGTGCCAGCGTATTAGCGGCCCCCTACGAGCAGTACTTC

J gene: TRBJ1-4
clone size: .
V gene: TRBV20-1
D gene: TRBD1
CDR3 protein: CSARGQGGPGTEKLFF
CDR3 DNA: TGCAGTGCTAGAGGACAGGGAGGTCCCGGTACTGAAAAACTGTTTTTT